Presented here are 29 T cell receptor beta chains from one specimen sequenced in a study of human T cells and chemical hapten exposure. Specified time point: healthy volunteer bleed at 2 weeks. Extraction yielded total RNA from whole blood (unfractionated). TCRdb called the RACE reads again in MiXCR, with one record for every CDR3 protein. The sample carries about 47,000 distinct CDR3 sequences, 4% to 4.5% recorded once. The sample comprised whole blood. These receptors originate from a human donor in good health. Some clones in this sample may be carry-over from other donors' samples.

This rearrangement joins TRBV18 to TRBJ2-3; 7 nucleotides match TRBD2. The CDR3 consists of 15 residues. Germline CDR1 and CDR2: KGHSH and LQKENI. With V trimmed by 3 bases and J by 6 bases, 9 bases remained unmatched. The CDR3 reads CASSPEGGPLDTQYF. CDR3 nucleotides: TGTGCCAGCTCACCGGAGGGAGGGCCTTTGGATACGCAGTATTTT.

The table lists this clonotype with many counts. The chain is built from TRBV29-1 and TRBJ2-3; 7 positions match TRBD2. CDR3 length equals 12 residues. With 2 bases clipped from V and 5 bases from J, the junction kept 1 base outside the gene matches. Germline V lookup: CDR1 SQVTM, CDR2 ANQGSEA. CDR3 region: CSVESGEDTQYF. In DNA form, the CDR3 reads TGCAGCGTTGAAAGCGGGGAAGATACGCAGTATTTT.

This clonotype has ten or more counts. The V gene is TRBV5-1, the J gene TRBJ1-4, with 7 positions matching TRBD1. Unmatched junction bases numbered 3, after V lost 4 bases and J lost 3 bases. Looked up from germline, CDR1 is SGHRS and CDR2 is YFSETQ. The CDR3 extends over 14 amino acids. This CDR3 reads CASSRDSPNEKLFF. The CDR3 DNA reads TGCGCCAGCAGCCGGGACAGCCCTAATGAAAAACTGTTTTTT. Based on the CDR3 plus reference TRBV5-1 and TRBJ1-4, the full variable domain is KAGVTQTPRYLIKTRGQQVTLSCSPISGHRSVSWYQQTPGQGLQFLFEYFSETQRNKGNFPGRFSGRQFSNSRSEMNVSTLELGDSALYLCASSRDSPNEKLFFGSGTQLSVL.

This clonotype was seen many times. J is TRBJ2-5 and V is TRBV28; 7 bases agree with TRBD2. The CDR3 loop spans 13 amino acids. Trimming took 7 bases from V and 5 from J; bases not matched to a gene: 7. Germline assignment: CDR1 MDHEN and CDR2 SYDVKM. CDR3 protein: CASTLGGMETQYF. CDR3 DNA: TGTGCCAGCACCCTGGGGGGGATGGAGACCCAGTACTTC.

The table lists this clonotype with a few counts. This chain connects TRBV20-1 to TRBJ2-1; maybe TRBD2 (6 bases). The CDR3 runs to 13 residues. In germline, CDR1 is DFQATT, CDR2 SNEGSKA (reference sequence). V was clipped by 6 bases and J by 4 bases, with 13 bases between them. The CDR3 nucleotides are TGCAGTGCGGGGACTCCTGATTACAATGAGCAGTTCTTC. Translation gives CSAGTPDYNEQFF.

This clonotype came up many times. The CDR3 coding sequence is TGCGCCAGCAGCCACAGGGATCGGGTACTGTCTGAAGCTTTCTTT. It translates to CASSHRDRVLSEAFF. The chain links TRBV4-1 to TRBJ1-1; weak D call: TRBD1 (5 bases). Deletions cut 3 bases from V and 6 bases from J, with 17 bases between. Germline-derived CDR1 and CDR2 are MGHRA and YSYEKL. CDR3 length: 15 amino acids.

Ten or more counts support this clonotype. V usage is TRBV7-9 and J usage is TRBJ2-7; TRBD2 might be the D (5 bases). This CDR3 contains 15 residues. Per germline, CDR1 SEHNR and CDR2 FQNEAQ (reference sequence). The V end was cut by 4 bases, the J end by 2 bases, with 15 bases between. The CDR3 protein is CASSSGGDPPYEQYF. The CDR3 DNA reads as TGTGCCAGCAGCTCTGGAGGAGACCCCCCCTACGAGCAGTACTTC. Full variable domain (outside the CDR3, taken from reference TRBV7-9 and TRBJ2-7): DTGVSQNPRHKITKRGQNVTFRCDPISEHNRLYWYRQTLGQGPEFLTYFQNEAQLEKSRLLSDRFSAERPKGSFSTLEIQRTEQGDSAMYLCASSSGGDPPYEQYFGPGTRLTVT.

Ten or more counts support this clonotype. V is TRBV28 and J is TRBJ2-7, with D possibly matching TRBD1 (6 bases). Germline values: CDR1 MDHEN, CDR2 SYDVKM. CDR3 length: 13 residues. The ends were cut back, 4 bases at V and 6 bases at J, with 13 bases in the middle. The CDR3 DNA sequence: TGTGCCAGCAGTTACAGGGAATTTGGCGAGCAGTACTTC. Its translation: CASSYREFGEQYF.

As for this clonotype: An end of the junction does not agree with germline; a read error may underlie this. In nucleotides, the CDR3 is TGTACCAGCAGCCCGCCCCGGCTCTCTGGGGCCAACGTCCTGACTTTC. Its translation: CTSSPPRLSGANVLTF. The V call is TRBV5-4, the J call TRBJ2-6; no reliable D call. This CDR3 comprises 16 residues. CDR1 SGHNT and CDR2 YYREEE come from the germline V gene (reference sequence).

In its sample, this clonotype was seen many times. This chain joins TRBV19 and TRBJ2-1; 9 positions match TRBD1. The V gene's germline CDR1 is LNHDA and CDR2 SQIVND (reference sequence). The J segment lost 1 base and the V segment lost 8 bases, leaving 12 bases of the junction unmatched. The CDR3 consists of 17 residues. The CDR3 DNA is TGTGCCAGTTCCGGGACAGGGTTTTTTGGGTCCTACAATGAGCAGTTCTTC. Translated: CASSGTGFFGSYNEQFF.

This clonotype was detected only a few times. Germline and junction disagree at one end, which may indicate a read error. V gene TRBV2 combines with J gene TRBJ2-1; 9 bases agree with TRBD2. Germline CDR1 is SNHLY and CDR2 is FYNNEI. The CDR3 loop spans 15 amino acids. The CDR3 sequence is CASSELGAEAGGLVF. DNA for the CDR3: TGTGCCAGCAGTGAATTGGGTGCTGAGGCGGGAGGGCTGGTCTTC.

The chain employs TRBV25-1 and TRBJ2-7; D might be TRBD1 (6 bases). Germline V gene lookup returns CDR1 MGHDK and CDR2 SYGVNS. CDR3 size: 15 residues. V lost 4 bases, J lost 3 bases, and 16 bases lay in between. CDR3: CASSAPGVMSYEQYF. Written as DNA, the CDR3 is TGTGCCAGCAGTGCGCCAGGGGTCATGAGCTACGAGCAGTACTTC.

This clonotype was seen at least ten times. The DNA for the CDR3 is TGTGCCTCGGGGTGGCAGAAAAACATTCAGTACTTC. This encodes CASGWQKNIQYF. The chain is built from TRBV27 and TRBJ2-4; possibly TRBD2 for D (5 bases). Germline values: CDR1 MNHEY, CDR2 SMNVEV (reference sequence). The CDR3 has 12 amino acids. Trimming removed 11 bases at V and 4 bases at J, with 12 bases between.

This clonotype was counted ten times or more. The rearrangement links TRBV29-1 to TRBJ2-1, with D uncertain. Trimming removed 5 bases from V and 1 base from J, with 9 bases in between. Germline CDR1 and CDR2: SQVTM and ANQGSEA. The CDR3 is 13 amino acids. Here the CDR3 reads CSVRVGSYNEQFF. The CDR3 DNA follows: TGCAGCGTTCGCGTCGGTTCCTACAATGAGCAGTTCTTC.

The chain joins TRBV2 to TRBJ2-7; tentatively, D is TRBD2 (6 bases). Germline CDR1 and CDR2: SNHLY and FYNNEI. Trimming left V 7 bases short and J 5 bases short, with 24 bases between. The CDR3 length is 16 residues. For the CDR3, the DNA is TGTGCCAGCATTACGCATCCCGGGCCTGGGGGGAACGAGCAGTACTTC. It codes for CASITHPGPGGNEQYF.

The chain joins TRBV4-2 to TRBJ2-7; the D is unclear. Germline V CDR1 and CDR2: LGHNA, YNFKEQ. The CDR3 covers 13 residues. Trimming took off 0 bases at V and 9 bases at J, with 12 bases between the two ends. CDR3 DNA sequence: TGTGCCAGCAGCCAAGATCTCAGCCTGGCGCAGTACTTC. The encoded protein is CASSQDLSLAQYF.

This clonotype has at least ten counts. This chain joins TRBV12-3 or TRBV12-4 and TRBJ1-2, with 7 bases aligning to TRBD1. CDR3 size: 13 residues. V lost 10 bases, J lost 5 bases, and 10 bases stayed unmatched. Here the CDR3 DNA reads TGTGCCACTCGGGCCCAGGGGGAGTATGGCTACACCTTC. The encoded protein is CATRAQGEYGYTF.

This clonotype was counted at least ten times. The chain combines TRBV4-2 with TRBJ2-7, with 10 bases matching TRBD2. The CDR3 covers 16 residues. With V trimmed by 0 bases and J by 2 bases, 4 bases remained unmatched. Germline V gives CDR1 LGHNA, CDR2 YNFKEQ. CDR3 DNA: TGTGCCAGCAGCCAAGAACGAGCGGGAGGGCCCTACGAGCAGTACTTC. It translates to CASSQERAGGPYEQYF.

This clonotype was seen at least ten times. CDR3 in amino acids: CSARDRNIRVEGIYGYTF. In DNA form, the CDR3 reads TGCAGTGCTAGAGATCGGAACATCAGGGTTGAGGGGATCTATGGCTACACCTTC. The rearrangement links TRBV20-1 to TRBJ1-2, with D maybe TRBD1 (5 bases). The CDR3 has 18 residues. Germline V gene data show CDR1 as DFQATT and CDR2 as SNEGSKA (reference sequence). Trimming pared 0 bases from V and 4 bases from J, leaving 24 bases between.

This clonotype was picked up many times. The chain joins TRBV9 to TRBJ2-3; D is possibly TRBD2 (5 bases). V was shortened by 0 bases and J by 0 bases, with 11 bases between the two germline ends. Per germline, CDR1 SGDLS and CDR2 YYNGEE. This CDR3 is 16 amino acids long. The CDR3 nucleotides read TGTGCCAGCAGCGTAGGGGTTAGCGAGAGCACAGATACGCAGTATTTT. Its protein is CASSVGVSESTDTQYF.

This clonotype showed up just a few times. The chain is built from TRBV4-1 and TRBJ1-4, with a tentative D call TRBD1 (6 bases). CDR1 and CDR2 from the germline V gene are MGHRA and YSYEKL. The CDR3 totals 15 residues. The V end lost 7 bases, the J end lost 13 bases, and 25 bases lay between the germline ends. CDR3 residues: CASTAGTSPPLRLFF. As DNA, the CDR3 is TGCGCCAGCACGGCCGGGACAAGTCCTCCCTTAAGACTGTTTTTT.

This clonotype was counted only a few times. The genes are TRBV6-2 or TRBV6-3 and TRBJ1-1; D is undetermined. The V gene's germline CDR1 is MNHEY and CDR2 SVGEGT. The CDR3 has 13 amino acids. The V end lost 8 bases, the J end lost 6 bases, and 16 bases lay between the germline ends. The CDR3 DNA sequence: TGTGCCAGCTCCTACCCCACGAGTTCTGAAGCTTTCTTT. This sequence encodes CASSYPTSSEAFF.

This chain links TRBV7-9 with TRBJ2-5; no firm D call. The CDR3 contains 18 residues. Germline-derived CDR1 and CDR2 are SEHNR and FQNEAQ (reference sequence). The V end lost 4 bases, the J end lost 3 bases, and 24 bases lay between the germline ends. The CDR3 nucleotides read TGTGCCAGCAGCTCATCCAGAAAACTACCCACAAGAAAAGAGACCCAGTACTTC. It specifies CASSSSRKLPTRKETQYF.

This clonotype was recorded many times. The V and J genes are TRBV29-1 and TRBJ1-1; no definite D call. This CDR3 comprises 16 residues. Germline V CDR1 and CDR2: SQVTM, ANQGSEA. With 4 bases removed from V and 8 bases from J, the gap between germline ends came to 26 bases. The CDR3 loop reads CSVANVGGKTGGEAFF. CDR3 bases: TGCAGCGTTGCGAACGTCGGAGGGAAGACCGGCGGCGAAGCTTTCTTT.

This clonotype was seen repeatedly, ten times or more. V is TRBV2 and J is TRBJ2-1; no reliable D call. This CDR3 is 13 amino acids long. The germline V and J ends were trimmed by 2 bases and 5 bases, with 7 bases remaining between them. Germline V gives CDR1 SNHLY, CDR2 FYNNEI. DNA for the CDR3: TGTGCCAGCAGTGAATGGTCGAACAATGAGCAGTTCTTC. Residues: CASSEWSNNEQFF.

A note on this clonotype: The junction and the germline gene differ at one end; a read error may be behind it. The V and J genes are TRBV7-6 and TRBJ2-7, with a tentative D call TRBD2 (6 bases). The CDR3 consists of 13 residues. Per the germline V gene, CDR1 is SGHVS and CDR2 is FNYEAQ. This CDR3 reads CASSLRDGDPQNF. CDR3 coding DNA: TGTGCCAGCAGCTTGCGGGACGGGGACCCGCAGAACTTC.

This clonotype was seen repeatedly, ten times or more. This chain links TRBV5-1 with TRBJ2-3; D is possibly TRBD1 (5 bases). The germline CDR1 and CDR2 sequences are SGHRS and YFSETQ. The CDR3 is 13 amino acids. V lost 4 bases and J 5 bases, leaving 11 bases between the germline ends. The CDR3 region has the DNA TGCGCCAGCAGCCCGGACAACCAAGATACGCAGTATTTT. It specifies CASSPDNQDTQYF.

The J gene is TRBJ2-7, the V gene TRBV28; D uncertain. This CDR3 spans 14 amino acids. Germline V CDR1 and CDR2: MDHEN, SYDVKM. Trimming left V 7 bases short and J 2 bases short, with 15 bases between. The CDR3 spells CASTSAASTYEQYF. CDR3 bases: TGTGCCAGCACCTCGGCGGCGAGTACCTACGAGCAGTACTTC.

This clonotype was found many times. The chain recombines TRBV7-2 with TRBJ2-3; D may be TRBD1 (6 bases). The germline V gene has CDR1 SGHTA and CDR2 FQGNSA. This CDR3 is 15 amino acids long. Trimming cost V 5 bases and J 3 bases, with 15 bases left between them. The CDR3 nucleotides read TGTGCCAGCAGCGCAACAGGGATCGAAACAGATACGCAGTATTTT. It is translated as CASSATGIETDTQYF.